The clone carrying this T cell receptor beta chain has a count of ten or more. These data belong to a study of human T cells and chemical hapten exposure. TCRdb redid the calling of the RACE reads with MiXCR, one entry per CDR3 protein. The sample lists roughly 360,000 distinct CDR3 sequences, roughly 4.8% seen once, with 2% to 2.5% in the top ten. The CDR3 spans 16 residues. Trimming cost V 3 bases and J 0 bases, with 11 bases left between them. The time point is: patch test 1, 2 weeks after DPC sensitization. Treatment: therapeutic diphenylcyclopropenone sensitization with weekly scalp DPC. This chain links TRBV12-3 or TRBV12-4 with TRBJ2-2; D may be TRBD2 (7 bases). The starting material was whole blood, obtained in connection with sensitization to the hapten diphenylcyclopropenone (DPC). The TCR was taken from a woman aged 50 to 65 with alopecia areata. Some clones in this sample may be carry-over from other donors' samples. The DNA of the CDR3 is TGTGCCAGCAGTTTGGGGGGGACACCGAACACCGGGGAGCTGTTTTTT. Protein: CASSLGGTPNTGELFF.